The rows below give T cell receptor beta chains drawn from one sample of a study of beta chain features in type 1 diabetes. Sequenced by immunoSEQ multiplex PCR; TCRdb stores in-frame clones only, minus some. The table includes 250,000 or so clones, around 20% detected once. Sequencing was performed on naive CD4+ T cells from blood. The source is a woman aged 40 to 50 with type 1 diabetes. CDR3s include the opening cysteine and the closing phenylalanine or tryptophan. Fields, in order: CDR3 length, V gene, D gene, clone size, J gene, CDR3 protein, CDR3 DNA. The D gene is left open where the match is weak. Only part of the rows carry a size: once, few, many, or a class if the clone is expanded.

length: 16
V: TRBV19
D: TRBD2
size: -
J: TRBJ2-7
CDR3: CASSIAGGSYSYEQYF
DNA: TGTGCCAGTAGTATAGCAGGCGGGAGCTACTCCTACGAGCAGTACTTC

length: 12
V: TRBV14
D: -
size: -
J: TRBJ1-2
CDR3: CASSPQGYGYTF
DNA: TGTGCCAGCAGCCCGCAGGGCTATGGCTACACCTTC

length: 15
V: TRBV2
D: TRBD1
size: -
J: TRBJ2-7
CDR3: CASSPKRTGAHEQYF
DNA: TGTGCCAGCAGCCCTAAGAGGACAGGGGCCCACGAGCAGTACTTC

length: 14
V: TRBV2
D: TRBD1
size: -
J: TRBJ1-6
CDR3: CASRTRQGGPPLHF
DNA: TGTGCCAGCAGGACCCGACAGGGAGGCCCACCCCTCCACTTT

length: 17
V: TRBV18
D: TRBD1
size: -
J: TRBJ1-5
CDR3: CASSPRQGAVSNQPQHF
DNA: TGTGCCAGCTCCCCTAGACAGGGGGCCGTCAGCAATCAGCCCCAGCATTTT

length: 14
V: TRBV4-1
D: -
size: few
J: TRBJ1-2
CDR3: CASSQDRESYGYTF
DNA: TGCGCCAGCAGCCAAGACCGGGAGTCCTATGGCTACACCTTC

length: 14
V: TRBV29-1
D: -
size: -
J: TRBJ2-2
CDR3: CSAERSANTGELFF
DNA: TGCAGCGCTGAAAGGAGCGCGAACACCGGGGAGCTGTTTTTT

length: 14
V: TRBV4-2
D: -
size: few
J: TRBJ1-2
CDR3: CASSQDTGTHGYTF
DNA: TGTGCCAGCAGCCAAGACACAGGCACGCACGGCTACACCTTC

length: 14
V: TRBV5-1
D: -
size: -
J: TRBJ2-2
CDR3: CASSLGSTGGELFF
DNA: TGCGCCAGCAGCTTGGGATCGACGGGCGGGGAGCTGTTTTTT

length: 17
V: TRBV23-1
D: TRBD1
size: -
J: TRBJ1-1
CDR3: CASSLLRQGPMNTEAFF
DNA: TGCGCCAGCAGTCTACTCCGACAGGGACCTATGAACACTGAAGCTTTCTTT

length: 17
V: TRBV7-2
D: -
size: -
J: TRBJ1-1
CDR3: CASSYLPRGGASTEAFF
DNA: TGTGCCAGCAGCTACCTCCCTCGGGGGGGGGCGTCCACTGAAGCTTTCTTT

length: 14
V: TRBV4-3
D: -
size: few
J: TRBJ2-5
CDR3: CASSHLGPQETQYF
DNA: TGCGCCAGCAGCCATCTGGGCCCCCAAGAGACCCAGTACTTC

length: 15
V: TRBV7-3
D: TRBD2
size: few
J: TRBJ2-1
CDR3: CASSSGGSSYNEQFF
DNA: TGTGCCAGCAGCTCGGGGGGGAGCTCCTACAATGAGCAGTTCTTC

length: 13
V: TRBV9
D: -
size: -
J: TRBJ1-5
CDR3: CASSPRDVAPQHF
DNA: TGTGCCAGCAGTCCCCGGGATGTGGCGCCCCAGCATTTT

length: 14
V: TRBV28
D: -
size: few
J: TRBJ1-1
CDR3: CASSPVDTSTEAFF
DNA: TGTGCCAGCAGTCCTGTGGACACGTCGACTGAAGCTTTCTTT

length: 15
V: TRBV7-2
D: TRBD1
size: -
J: TRBJ1-2
CDR3: CASSSGQGANYGYTF
DNA: TGTGCCAGCAGCTCCGGACAGGGGGCGAACTATGGCTACACCTTC

length: 13
V: TRBV29-1
D: -
size: -
J: TRBJ2-3
CDR3: CSVERTGTDTQYF
DNA: TGCAGCGTTGAAAGGACAGGCACAGATACGCAGTATTTT

length: 15
V: TRBV7-8
D: -
size: -
J: TRBJ1-2
CDR3: CASSPLIGSNYGYTF
DNA: TGTGCCAGCAGCCCACTTATCGGGTCGAACTATGGCTACACCTTC

length: 13
V: TRBV6-1
D: TRBD1
size: -
J: TRBJ2-2
CDR3: CASIQGAGGELFF
DNA: TGTGCCAGCATACAGGGGGCGGGCGGGGAGCTGTTTTTT

length: 15
V: TRBV6-6
D: -
size: -
J: TRBJ1-5
CDR3: CASSYGGVGNQPQHF
DNA: TGTGCCAGCAGTTACGGGGGGGTGGGCAATCAGCCCCAGCATTTT